A selection of T cell receptor beta chains follows, all from one sample in a study of cytomegalovirus exposure and HLA in healthy donors. Clones were read by immunoSEQ multiplex PCR, and TCRdb kept only the in-frame ones, dropping some. The table shows about 81,000 clones, with about 90% occurring only once. The specimen sequenced was PBMCs. The receptors shown here come from a man aged 18 to 29 in good health and CMV-seronegative. CDR3s include the opening cysteine and the closing phenylalanine or tryptophan. A D gene is named only where the DNA matches it firmly. The size field is filled for only some rows; it gives once, few, many or a size class.

>TRBV11-1|NA|TRBJ1-5|TRBD1
CASSLLDRGTWPQHF
TGTGCCAGCAGCTTATTGGACAGGGGTACTTGGCCCCAGCATTTT
>TRBV6-1|NA|TRBJ1-6|NA
CASSVRRGYNSPLHF
TGTGCCAGCAGTGTTCGGAGGGGCTATAATTCACCCCTCCACTTT
>TRBV5-8|NA|TRBJ2-1|TRBD2
CASSFWAGLATNEQFF
TGTGCCAGCAGCTTTTGGGCGGGACTAGCGACTAATGAGCAGTTCTTC
>TRBV6-5|NA|TRBJ2-1|NA
CASSPRGLLSEQFF
TGTGCCAGCTCCCCCCGTGGCCTCCTCAGTGAGCAGTTCTTC
>TRBV5-1|NA|TRBJ2-7|TRBD1
CASSWGRTGFGQYF
TGCGCCAGCAGCTGGGGTCGGACAGGATTTGGGCAGTACTTC
>TRBV5-1|NA|TRBJ1-4|NA
CASSLQPSNEKLFF
TGCGCCAGCAGCTTACAGCCTTCCAATGAAAAACTGTTTTTT
>TRBV28|NA|TRBJ2-7|NA
CASTPAGGSYEQYF
TGTGCCAGCACCCCTGCGGGTGGCTCCTACGAGCAGTACTTC
>TRBV7-9|NA|TRBJ1-1|TRBD1
CASSHGQGRTEAFF
TGTGCCAGCAGCCACGGACAGGGGCGCACTGAAGCTTTCTTT
>TRBV15|NA|TRBJ1-5|NA
CATSRDSVQVNQPQHF
TGTGCCACCAGCAGAGATTCTGTACAGGTCAATCAGCCCCAGCATTTT
>TRBV7-9|NA|TRBJ1-4|NA
CASSLVRTRDPTNEKLFF
TGTGCCAGCAGCTTAGTAAGGACTCGCGATCCGACTAATGAAAAACTGTTTTTT
>TRBV19|NA|TRBJ2-1|NA
CASNLGTSTNEQFF
TGTGCCAGTAATTTAGGGACTTCGACAAATGAGCAGTTCTTC
>TRBV4-3|NA|TRBJ1-2|TRBD1
CASSPGTGTGYGYTF
TGCGCCAGCAGCCCCGGGACAGGGACCGGCTACGGCTACACCTTC
>TRBV5-4|NA|TRBJ2-1|NA
CASSLPGHDEQFF
TGTGCCAGCAGCTTGCCTGGCCACGATGAGCAGTTCTTC
>TRBV10-3|once|TRBJ1-1|TRBD1
CAISSGQGSRITEAFF
TGTGCCATCAGCTCGGGACAGGGAAGTCGGATCACTGAAGCTTTCTTT
>TRBV18|once|TRBJ2-5|TRBD1
CASSPGTGQETQYF
TGTGCCAGCTCACCGGGGACAGGGCAAGAGACCCAGTACTTC
>TRBV7-6|NA|TRBJ2-3|NA
CASSPPSRGYTDTQYF
TGTGCCAGCAGCCCCCCCTCCCGCGGATACACAGATACGCAGTATTTT
>TRBV5-4|once|TRBJ1-2|TRBD1
CASSGTAVNYGYTF
TGTGCCAGCAGTGGGACAGCGGTGAACTATGGCTACACCTTC
>TRBV11-2|NA|TRBJ2-2|TRBD1
CASSSQGAAGELFF
TGTGCCAGCAGCTCCCAGGGGGCGGCCGGGGAGCTGTTTTTT
>TRBV9|NA|TRBJ2-7|TRBD1
CASSVGSQGANEQYF
TGTGCCAGCAGCGTAGGTTCGCAGGGGGCGAACGAGCAGTACTTC
>TRBV19|NA|TRBJ2-1|NA
CASSRLDYHEQFF
TGTGCCAGTAGTCGATTGGACTACCATGAGCAGTTCTTC
>TRBV5-1|NA|TRBJ2-3|TRBD2
CASSSGVAGSTDTQYF
TGCGCCAGCAGCTCCGGCGTAGCGGGTAGCACAGATACGCAGTATTTT
>TRBV30|NA|TRBJ2-5|NA
CAWTLQGRRETQYF
TGTGCCTGGACCCTACAGGGAAGGCGAGAGACCCAGTACTTC
>TRBV10-2|once|TRBJ2-1|NA
CASSESRGSYNEQFF
TGCGCCAGCAGTGAGTCCAGGGGCTCCTACAATGAGCAGTTCTTC
>TRBV5-1|NA|TRBJ2-1|TRBD2
CASSLDGRTGGPSEQFF
TGCGCCAGCAGCTTGGATGGCAGGACGGGAGGGCCCAGTGAGCAGTTCTTC
>TRBV5-8|NA|TRBJ1-1|TRBD1
CASSLRRTGRIDLSNTEAFF
TGTGCCAGCAGCCTCCGCAGGACAGGGCGTATCGATTTATCGAACACTGAAGCTTTCTTT
>TRBV4-3|NA|TRBJ2-3|NA
CASSQDTGDTDTQYF
TGCGCCAGCAGCCAAGATACAGGTGACACAGATACGCAGTATTTT
>TRBV2|once|TRBJ1-1|NA
CASQGDTEAFF
TGTGCCAGCCAAGGGGACACTGAAGCTTTCTTT
>TRBV5-1|few|TRBJ1-2|TRBD1
CASSLDGQGGYGYTF
TGCGCCAGCAGCTTGGATGGACAGGGAGGCTATGGCTACACCTTC
>TRBV9|NA|TRBJ2-1|NA
CASSPFAGSYNEQFF
TGTGCCAGCAGTCCGTTCGCGGGGTCCTACAATGAGCAGTTCTTC
>TRBV7-3|NA|TRBJ2-7|NA
CASSFTRDPRGSEQYF
TGTGCCAGCAGCTTTACCCGGGACCCTCGGGGGAGCGAGCAGTACTTC
>TRBV5-6|NA|TRBJ1-2|NA
CASSLPPAGEGYTF
TGTGCCAGCAGCTTGCCCCCGGCCGGGGAAGGCTACACCTTC
>TRBV9|NA|TRBJ2-5|TRBD2
CASSPRATGLALYEQYF
TGTGCCAGCAGCCCCCGAGCTACGGGACTAGCTCTATATGAGCAGTACTTC
>TRBV4-1|NA|TRBJ2-5|TRBD1
CASSPAGTEETQYF
TGCGCCAGCAGCCCTGCCGGGACAGAAGAGACCCAGTACTTC
>TRBV7-9|NA|TRBJ1-4|TRBD1
CASSLGSGQGEKLFF
TGTGCCAGCAGCTTAGGTAGCGGACAGGGAGAAAAACTGTTTTTT
>TRBV28|once|TRBJ1-1|TRBD1
CASSLAGTGASEAFF
TGTGCCAGCAGTTTAGCCGGGACAGGGGCTTCTGAAGCTTTCTTT